This T cell receptor (beta chain) was retrieved from a study of shared clonotypes between healthy human individuals. On this clone: Other DNA sequences from this sample encode an identical CDR3 as well.

Each subset's genomic DNA was split evenly across several immunoSEQ plates. Unsorted PBMCs provided DNA that was sequenced on ten immunoSEQ deep assay plates. TCRdb keeps only in-frame clones here, not all; method: immunoSEQ multiplex PCR. The sample records fewer than 650,000 clones, around 78% being singletons. CDR1 is MDHEN, CDR2 SYDVKM, per germline. The ends lost 9 bases at V and 3 bases at J; junction bases unmatched: 11. The CDR3 contains 16 residues. There were only Caucasian adults among the donors, and all lived in Nashville, Tennessee. Genomic DNA came from 90 million or so PBMCs in unsorted samples.

Material for sequencing was PBMCs. The source of this sequence is a woman between 35 and 50 years old in good health. Some clones in this sample may be carry-over from other donors' samples. The chain couples TRBV28 to TRBJ2-7; 13 positions agree with TRBD2. CDR3 DNA sequence: TGTGCCAGTAGTCCCGGACTAGCGGGAGCCGGCTACGAGCAGTACTTC. Residues: CASSPGLAGAGYEQYF. The full variable domain, in which reference TRBV28 and TRBJ2-7 provide the parts outside the CDR3, is DVKVTQSSRYLVKRTGEKVFLECVQDMDHENMFWYRQDPGLGLRLIYFSYDVKMKEKGDIPEGYSVSREKKERFSLILESASTNQTSMYLCASSPGLAGAGYEQYFGPGTRLTVT.